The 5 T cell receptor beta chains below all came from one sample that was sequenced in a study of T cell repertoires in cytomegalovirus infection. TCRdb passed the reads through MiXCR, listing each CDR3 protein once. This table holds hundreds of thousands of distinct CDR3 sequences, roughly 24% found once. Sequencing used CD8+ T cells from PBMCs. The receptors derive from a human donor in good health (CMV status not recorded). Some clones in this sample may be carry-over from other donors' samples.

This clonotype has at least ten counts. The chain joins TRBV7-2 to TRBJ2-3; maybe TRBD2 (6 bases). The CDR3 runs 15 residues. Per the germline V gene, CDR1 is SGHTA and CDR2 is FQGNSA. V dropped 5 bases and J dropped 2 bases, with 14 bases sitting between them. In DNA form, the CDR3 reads TGTGCCAGCAGCCCGGGACTCTTTGACACAGATACGCAGTATTTT. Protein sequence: CASSPGLFDTDTQYF.

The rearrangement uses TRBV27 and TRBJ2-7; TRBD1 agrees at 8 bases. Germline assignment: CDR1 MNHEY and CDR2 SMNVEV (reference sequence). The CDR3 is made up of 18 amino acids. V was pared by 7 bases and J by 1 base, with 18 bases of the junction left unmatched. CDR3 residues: CASIAPGGGQGQSYEQYF. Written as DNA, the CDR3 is TGTGCCAGCATTGCCCCTGGGGGCGGACAGGGACAATCCTACGAGCAGTACTTC.

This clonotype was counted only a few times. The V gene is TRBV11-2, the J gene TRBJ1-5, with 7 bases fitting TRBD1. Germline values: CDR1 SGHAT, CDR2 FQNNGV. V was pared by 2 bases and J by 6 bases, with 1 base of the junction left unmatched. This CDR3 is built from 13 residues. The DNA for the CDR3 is TGTGCCAGCAGCTTACAGGGGGGTCAGCCCCAGCATTTT. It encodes CASSLQGGQPQHF.

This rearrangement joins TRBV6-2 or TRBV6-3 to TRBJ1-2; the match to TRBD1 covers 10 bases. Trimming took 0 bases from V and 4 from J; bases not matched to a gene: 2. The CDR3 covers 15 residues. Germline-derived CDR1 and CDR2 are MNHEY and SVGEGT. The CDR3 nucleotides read TGTGCCAGCAGTTACTCCCGGACAGGGGGCTATGGCTACACCTTC. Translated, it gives CASSYSRTGGYGYTF.

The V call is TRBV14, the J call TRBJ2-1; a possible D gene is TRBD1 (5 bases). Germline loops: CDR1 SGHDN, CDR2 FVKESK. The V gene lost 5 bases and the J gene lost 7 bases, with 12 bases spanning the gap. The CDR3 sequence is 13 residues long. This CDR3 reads CASSNYQGNEQFF. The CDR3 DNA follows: TGTGCCAGCAGCAATTACCAGGGAAATGAGCAGTTCTTC. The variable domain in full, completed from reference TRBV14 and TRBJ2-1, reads EAGVTQFPSHSVIEKGQTVTLRCDPISGHDNLYWYRRVMGKEIKFLLHFVKESKQDESGMPNNRFLAERTGGTYSTLKVQPAELEDSGVYFCASSNYQGNEQFFGPGTRLTVL.